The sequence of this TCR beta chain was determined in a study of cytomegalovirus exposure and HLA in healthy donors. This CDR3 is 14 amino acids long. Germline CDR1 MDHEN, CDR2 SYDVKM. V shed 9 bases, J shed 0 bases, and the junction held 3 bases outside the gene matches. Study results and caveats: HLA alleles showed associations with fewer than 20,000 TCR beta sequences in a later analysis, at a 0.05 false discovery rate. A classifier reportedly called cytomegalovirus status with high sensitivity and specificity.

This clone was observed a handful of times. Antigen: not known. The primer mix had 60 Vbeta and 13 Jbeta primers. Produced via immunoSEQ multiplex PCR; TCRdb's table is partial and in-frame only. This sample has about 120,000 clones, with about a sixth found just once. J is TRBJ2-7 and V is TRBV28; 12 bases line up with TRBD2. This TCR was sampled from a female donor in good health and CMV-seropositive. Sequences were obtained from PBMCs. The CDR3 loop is CASSLAGGSYEQYF. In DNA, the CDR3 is TGTGCCAGTTCACTAGCGGGAGGCTCCTACGAGCAGTACTTC.